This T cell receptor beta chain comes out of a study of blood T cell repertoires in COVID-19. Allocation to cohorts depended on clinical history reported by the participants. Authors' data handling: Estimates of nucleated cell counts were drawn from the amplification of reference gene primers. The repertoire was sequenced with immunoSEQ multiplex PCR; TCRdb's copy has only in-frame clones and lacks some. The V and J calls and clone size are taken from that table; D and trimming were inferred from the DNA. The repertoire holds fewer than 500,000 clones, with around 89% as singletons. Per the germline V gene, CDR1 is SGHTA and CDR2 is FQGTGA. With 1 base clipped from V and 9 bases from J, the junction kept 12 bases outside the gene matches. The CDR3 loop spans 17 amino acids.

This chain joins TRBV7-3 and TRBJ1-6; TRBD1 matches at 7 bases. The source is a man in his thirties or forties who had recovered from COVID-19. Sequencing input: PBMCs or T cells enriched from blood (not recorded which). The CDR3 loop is CASSLKGPGGKVSPLHF. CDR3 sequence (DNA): TGTGCCAGCAGCTTAAAGGGTCCAGGGGGTAAGGTTTCACCCCTCCACTTT.